Below, one T cell receptor (beta chain) is given with its context. Its binding antigen is unknown. The input lacks base qualities; no much larger clone sits a single base away. Preparation of the library involved the immunoSEQ multiplex PCR assay. For the multiplex PCR, a mixture combining 60 forward primers for TCR Vbeta segments and 13 reverse primers for TCR Jbeta segments was used. The CDR3 region of rearranged TCR beta genes was amplified from genomic DNA with a multiplex PCR assay. Amplified TCR beta libraries were sequenced as 87-base-pair reads on the Illumina HiSeq System. In the paper's pipeline: A later analysis counted tens of millions of unique TCR beta chains across the 666 repertoires, and around 9.9 million of these chains were shared by at least two donors. Raw reads were error-corrected and collapsed into unique sequences by a nearest-neighbor algorithm in which closely related sequences were merged to remove PCR and sequencing errors. Alignment of CDR3 sequences to IMGT reference sequences was used to assign V, D and J gene segments. Each retained sequence needed at least a six-nucleotide match to both a V gene segment and a J gene segment. Rearrangements were classified as productive when the CDR3 lacked stop codons and remained in frame with V and J, and all other rearrangements were classified as non-productive. CDR3 was defined according to IMGT convention as the region running from the second conserved V-encoded cysteine to the conserved J-encoded phenylalanine. The earlier analysis of 450 to 750 of the donors excluded any sequence lacking an unambiguous match to a single V gene segment. In an earlier analysis of more than 500 of the donors, a V segment was called functional when productive rearrangements were above 56.7%, and segregating when the standard deviation between donors exceeded 5%. A statistical classification framework was built for diagnosing cytomegalovirus status from the catalog of TCR beta chain sequences. V and J gene assignment, in a later analysis, came from comparing TCR nucleotide sequences with IMGT/GENE-DB human TR gene sequences. A later analysis assigned CDR3 sequences and most-parsimonious VDJ recombination scenarios with the TCRdist pipeline. In a later analysis, every TCR beta chain was defined by the combination of its CDR3 amino acid sequence and its V-gene family, and reads without a unique V-gene family were dropped. In a later analysis, 450 to 600 highly shared, low-generation-probability nucleotide sequences were removed to address suspected cross-contamination and a sequencing artifact. In a later analysis, a clonal expansion index for each public chain was calculated from normalized within-repertoire ranks of inferred template counts. A later analysis computed generation probabilities with a VDJ recombination model fitted to out-of-frame rearrangements, and checked the results against IGoR. In a later analysis, hypergeometric tests were used to score TCR-TCR, TCR-HLA and TCR-CMV co-occurrence, with a repertoire-size bias correction applied to TCR pairs. A later analysis estimated false discovery rates by permuting HLA or CMV assignments 20 times. In a later analysis, co-occurring TCRs were grouped using DBSCAN, with TCRdist sequence similarity added in when clustering inside HLA-allele-positive subsets. For co-occurrence clustering, repertoires with fewer than 30,000 or more than 120,000 public chains were excluded, along with five repertoires with anomalous nucleotide sharing. Held by TCRdb, this immuneACCESS table contains in-frame sequences only and omits some clones. Under half of the omission traces to an unresolved V gene where checked; the cause of the rest is unknown. V and J calls and clone size are those listed in that table; D and trimming were worked out from the DNA. The sample includes roughly 150,000 clones, with more than 70% observed a single time. Around 3% of the sample goes to the ten largest clones.

The cohort consisted of 666 healthy bone marrow donors. All cohort members were sampled while nominally healthy, although unrecorded immune exposures were likely present. The donor was CMV seronegative and was included in the group of 352 seronegative cohort members. Every donor gave a peripheral blood sample, and the peripheral blood mononuclear cells from that sample were used for TCR beta sequencing. The Qiagen DNeasy Blood Extraction Kit was used to extract genomic DNA from the blood cell samples. The data belong to a study of cytomegalovirus exposure and HLA in healthy donors (dated by TCRdb to about 2017). About the investigation overall: According to an earlier analysis of 550 to 750 of the donors, some 180 million T cells yielded approximately 120 million unique TCR beta sequences and 276 Gb of sequence data. HLA typing included class I and class II loci at four-digit resolution. The genetic ancestry cluster associated with self-reported Caucasian donors included about 81% of the roughly 400 genotyped donors. To study patterns of TCR occurrence, a later analysis re-analyzed previously published TCR beta repertoires from around 660 donors and added high-resolution HLA genotyping. In the later analysis, no new phenotypic data were used to find candidate immune exposures; instead, reliance was placed on TCR beta sequences and their occurrence across donors. The T cell repertoires of under 700 subjects were profiled by immunosequencing and related to cytomegalovirus serostatus. A later genetic analysis took genome-wide SNP genotypes for 398 of the 666 donors and used that subset as a discovery cohort. The aim of the study was to test whether cataloging public T cell receptors could identify signatures of past pathogen exposure. A separate validation cohort of about 110 different subjects was used in addition to the approximately 670-subject first cohort. High-throughput TCR immunosequencing, statistical association of individual TCRs with disease status, and machine learning were combined to predict cytomegalovirus infection status. An earlier analysis of 587 of the donors used high-throughput TCR beta sequencing to judge whether each TCR beta V gene segment behaved as functional or pseudogenic. All discovery cohort repertoires had been generated on a single sequencing platform. Among several hundred genotyped donors of the cohort, an average of roughly 230,000 unique TCR beta nucleotide sequences was sequenced per donor, of which about 18% were non-productive. Roughly 300 gigabases of sequencing data and tens of millions of unique TCR sequences were included in an early release covering roughly 600 HLA-typed donors. Four to six DR-DQ haplotypes were handled as single units for association and clustering, since linkage in the cohort was strong. Typing coverage differed by locus: A, B, C, DRB1 and DQB1 were typed in roughly 620-640 donors, DQA1 in 500 to 550, DPA1 in some 610, and DPB1 in 400 to 490. Donor age, sex, ethnicity and CMV serostatus were compiled alongside the repertoire data.

The CDR3 spans 15 residues, from the cysteine through the phenylalanine. The CDR3 DNA has 45 bases and is translated from base 1. The germline V end is reduced by 1 base and the J end by 3 bases; junction bases left unmatched: 4. CDR1 and CDR2 are drawn from the germline V gene: MGHRA, YSYEKL. Overall study results and their limits: A further reported finding was that TCR beta sequences accurately predicted the HLA-A and HLA-B alleles for most subjects in the first cohort. According to a later analysis, parvovirus B19, influenza, CMV and Epstein-Barr virus appeared linked to several top co-occurrence clusters. Because HLA typing was unavailable for some donors at each locus, only the typed subset was used in association tests. Correlated functional status among segregating V segments might be attributable to linkage disequilibrium, but an unknown experimental factor could not be ruled out. The authors suggested that the approach could potentially be extended to other disease states and immunological phenotypes. The only immune exposure information available for the cohort was CMV serostatus. In a later analysis, HLA-associated TCR beta chains were found to be more clonally expanded and to have lower generation probabilities than equally common non-associated chains. This cohort had only TCR beta chains sequenced, and the lack of alpha or paired-chain data limited which features could be detected. In a later analysis, TCR association rates were found to vary across HLA loci, with the most associated TCRs seen for DRB1 alleles and the fewest for HLA-C alleles. The sequencing pipeline was judged likely to have produced a cluster of highly shared sequence variants as a technical artifact. A later genetic analysis reported fewer N-insertions in productive TCRs among donors in an Asian-associated ancestry cluster than the roughly 690-donor mean. Across donors, most TCR sequences were observed very rarely, whereas some public TCRs were present in many individuals. Strong co-occurrence of HLA alleles, especially DR and DQ, made assigning TCR associations to individual alleles difficult. Sequencing depth was assumed to be roughly uniform across donors in the presence/absence analyses, though that assumption may not hold. The study gave a list of about 170 TCR beta chains associated with cytomegalovirus. According to a later analysis, most CMV-associated TCR beta chains appeared to be HLA-restricted, and the HLA associations seemed to be driven largely by CMV exposure. In vitro tests confirmed that a few of the cytomegalovirus-associated TCR beta chains recognize cytomegalovirus antigens. Because the 87-base-pair reads could not distinguish some IMGT-functional V segments, including TRBV6-2 and TRBV6-3, those segments were excluded. The classifier was reported to diagnose cytomegalovirus status with high specificity and sensitivity in both the original cohort and the validation cohort. In an earlier analysis of fewer than 700 of the donors, most TCR beta V segments appeared in productive rearrangements about 87% or about 30% of the time, broadly matching IMGT annotations. Because counts were too low, roughly 17 rarely observed V segments, including chromosome 9 orphons, were left out of the earlier analysis of approximately 500 of the donors. A later analysis associated 16,951 TCR beta sequences with specific HLA alleles at a false discovery rate of 0.05. In a later genetic analysis, a missense DCLRE1C variant was associated with V-gene and J-gene trimming of TCR beta chains, and the association was replicated in an independent cohort.

Recombination joined TRBV4-1 with TRBJ2-7; 9 nucleotides in the junction match TRBD1. Material for sequencing was PBMCs. The sequence was obtained from a male donor in good health and CMV-seronegative. The CDR3 sequence is CASSQAGQGSYEQYF. The DNA reads TGCGCCAGCAGCCAAGCGGGACAGGGAAGCTACGAGCAGTACTTC.